This T cell receptor beta chain appears in the sequencing data of a study of OX40 agonist ivuxolimab in advanced cancers. Study-wide context: Intravenous ivuxolimab was administered to patients every 2 weeks at 0.01 to 10 mg/kg. Over 30% of patients had received prior checkpoint inhibitor therapy.

With V trimmed by 5 bases and J by 7 bases, 13 bases remained unmatched. There are 14 residues in the CDR3. Germline CDR1 and CDR2: GTSNPN and SVGIG (reference sequence). Regarding the study as a whole: Patients with a partial response at 0.1-3.0 mg/kg had among the lowest clonal expansion.

This clone appeared a few times. Its antigen remains unidentified. Repertoires were generated with immunoSEQ multiplex PCR, while TCRdb's copy carries only in-frame clones and drops some. The table shows some 70,000 clones, with around nine tenths occurring only once. The cohort excluded patients with autoimmune disease history or systemic immunosuppression. The material was CD4+ or CD8+ T cells sorted from blood, obtained in a trial of the OX40 agonist ivuxolimab. The receptor's source is an adult with an advanced solid tumor such as melanoma, head and neck, liver or kidney cancer. The chain combines TRBV30 with TRBJ1-2; TRBD1 aligns across 7 bases. The chain's CDR3 is CAWHFRGWRGGYTF. Written as DNA, the CDR3 is TGTGCCTGGCATTTCAGGGGGTGGCGTGGTGGCTACACCTTC. The full variable domain, rest sourced from reference TRBV30 and TRBJ1-2, is SQTIHQWPATLVQPVGSPLSLECTVEGTSNPNLYWYRQAAGRGLQLLFYSVGIGQISSEVPQNLSASRPQDRQFILSSKKLLLSDSGFYLCAWHFRGWRGGYTFGSGTRLTVV.